This T cell receptor (beta chain) was retrieved from a study of control samples from healthy donors and cancer patients. Produced via immunoSEQ multiplex PCR; TCRdb's table is partial and in-frame only. The sample yields 64,000 or so clones, about 92% seen once. This CDR3 spans 15 amino acids. The V end was cut by 0 bases, the J end by 5 bases, with 13 bases between. Germline CDR1 is SGHTA and CDR2 is FQGTGA. This clone showed up just once. The rearrangement uses TRBV7-3 and TRBJ1-1; unclear D gene. This TCR came from a man aged 40-49 years with colorectal cancer. Input material: PBMCs. The CDR3 DNA follows: TGTGCCAGCAGCTTAACCAACAGCCTGGCGACTGAAGCTTTCTTT. Protein sequence: CASSLTNSLATEAFF.